The 17 T cell receptor beta chains reported below all come from one sample, sequenced in a study of T cell responses to AZD1222 COVID-19 vaccine. The table came from immunoSEQ multiplex PCR; TCRdb's copy has only in-frame clones and leaves some out. This table has around 100,000 clones, more than 70% appearing once. The sample in question was peripheral blood, obtained on day 0 of AZD1222 vaccination. The source of these receptors is an adult in good health.

This clone came up once. The V gene is TRBV7-2, the J gene TRBJ2-7, with D possibly matching TRBD2 (6 bases). The CDR3 is 14 amino acids. CDR1 is SGHTA, CDR2 FQGNSA, per germline. V lost 4 bases and J 5 bases, leaving 15 bases between the germline ends. CDR3 region: CASSSSPGGNEQYF. The CDR3 DNA follows: TGTGCCAGCAGCTCATCCCCCGGCGGGAACGAGCAGTACTTC.

The chain employs TRBV5-4 and TRBJ2-2, with a possible D match to TRBD2 (6 bases). The CDR3 is 15 amino acids. The V gene's germline CDR1 is SGHNT and CDR2 YYREEE (reference sequence). V shed 4 bases and J shed 7 bases, with 17 bases lying between them. The CDR3 bases are TGTGCCAGCAGCCGGGGACTCAGGGAGGACGGGGAGCTGTTTTTT. It is translated as CASSRGLREDGELFF.

The V gene is TRBV7-6, the J gene TRBJ1-3; TRBD1 matches at 10 bases. In germline, CDR1 is SGHVS, CDR2 FNYEAQ. V lost 4 bases to trimming and J lost 3 bases; unmatched junction nucleotides: 3. This CDR3 region has 15 residues. CDR3 in amino acids: CASSWGQGLGNTIYF. The CDR3 region has the DNA TGTGCCAGCAGCTGGGGACAGGGGCTTGGAAACACCATATATTTT.

The V gene is TRBV19, the J gene TRBJ2-7, with 11 bases matching TRBD2. Germline V gene data show CDR1 as LNHDA and CDR2 as SQIVND (reference sequence). After removal of 4 bases from V and 7 bases from J, the junction contained 12 bases not matched to a gene. The CDR3 contains 16 residues. DNA of the CDR3: TGTGCCAGTAGTAACCTGGGGACTAGCGGAAGAGAAGAGCAGTACTTC. Amino acid sequence: CASSNLGTSGREEQYF.

This sequence joins TRBV7-2 and TRBJ2-7, with 12 bases identical to TRBD2. Germline loops: CDR1 SGHTA, CDR2 FQGNSA. The J segment lost 4 bases and the V segment lost 8 bases, leaving 9 bases of the junction unmatched. CDR3 length: 15 residues. Here the CDR3 DNA reads TGTGCCAGCTCTACTAGCGGGGGGCAGCGTTACGAGCAGTACTTC. Translation gives CASSTSGGQRYEQYF. The whole variable domain, filled in from reference TRBV7-2 and TRBJ2-7, reads GAGVSQSPSNKVTEKGKDVELRCDPISGHTALYWYRQSLGQGLEFLIYFQGNSAPDKSGLPSDRFSAERTGGSVSTLTIQRTQQEDSAVYLCASSTSGGQRYEQYFGPGTRLTVT.

The rearrangement joins TRBV19 to TRBJ2-7; 7 bases match TRBD1. Germline loops: CDR1 LNHDA, CDR2 SQIVND (reference sequence). The CDR3 is made up of 15 amino acids. V gave up 10 bases and J gave up 6 bases; unmatched junction bases: 18. This CDR3 reads CATALETGILGEQYF. DNA of the CDR3: TGTGCCACCGCCTTAGAGACAGGGATTTTAGGCGAGCAGTACTTC. The full variable domain, rest sourced from reference TRBV19 and TRBJ2-7, is DGGITQSPKYLFRKEGQNVTLSCEQNLNHDAMYWYRQDPGQGLRLIYYSQIVNDFQKGDIAEGYSVSREKKESFPLTVTSAQKNPTAFYLCATALETGILGEQYFGPGTRLTVT.

The sample holds a few counts of this clone. This chain links TRBV7-2 with TRBJ1-5, with a possible D match to TRBD1 (5 bases). Germline V lookup: CDR1 SGHTA, CDR2 FQGNSA. Trimming removed 0 bases from V and 1 base from J, with 10 bases in between. This CDR3 spans 16 amino acids. CDR3 DNA sequence: TGTGCCAGCAGCTTAGCGGCAGGGTTAAGCAATCAGCCCCAGCATTTT. This encodes CASSLAAGLSNQPQHF. Filled out from reference TRBV7-2 and TRBJ1-5, the complete variable domain reads GAGVSQSPSNKVTEKGKDVELRCDPISGHTALYWYRQSLGQGLEFLIYFQGNSAPDKSGLPSDRFSAERTGGSVSTLTIQRTQQEDSAVYLCASSLAAGLSNQPQHFGDGTRLSIL.

The genes are TRBV4-1 and TRBJ1-5; D is ambiguous. This CDR3 is built from 15 residues. Trimming removed 0 bases at V and 4 bases at J, with 10 bases between. Germline V gene sequence: CDR1 MGHRA, CDR2 YSYEKL. The CDR3 is CASSQEGGLNQPQHF. The CDR3 DNA reads TGCGCCAGCAGCCAAGAGGGAGGGCTAAATCAGCCCCAGCATTTT.

The chain combines TRBV5-4 with TRBJ1-1; D gene ambiguous. V was cut by 2 bases and J by 0 bases, with 14 bases left in between. The CDR3 runs to 16 residues. Per germline, CDR1 SGHNT and CDR2 YYREEE (reference sequence). The CDR3 nucleotides are TGTGCCAGCAGCTTCGGAGGGCCGTACATGAACACTGAAGCTTTCTTT. It yields the protein CASSFGGPYMNTEAFF.

This clone was found once. The DNA for the CDR3 is TGTGCCAGCAGCTTAGCGGGGAACTATGGCTACACCTTC. As protein: CASSLAGNYGYTF. V usage is TRBV7-2 and J usage is TRBJ1-2; unclear D gene. The germline V and J ends were trimmed by 0 bases and 2 bases, with 4 bases remaining between them. There are 13 residues in the CDR3. Germline V gene data show CDR1 as SGHTA and CDR2 as FQGNSA.

This clone was seen only once. The chain combines TRBV11-2 with TRBJ1-1; no reliable D call. The CDR3 has 13 amino acids. Trimming left V 0 bases short and J 2 bases short, with 4 bases between. Germline V gives CDR1 SGHAT, CDR2 FQNNGV. The CDR3 nucleotides read TGTGCCAGCAGCTTAGAGCCAAACACTGAAGCTTTCTTT. As protein: CASSLEPNTEAFF. Full variable domain (outside the CDR3, taken from reference TRBV11-2 and TRBJ1-1): EAGVAQSPRYKIIEKRQSVAFWCNPISGHATLYWYQQILGQGPKLLIQFQNNGVVDDSQLPKDRFSAERLKGVDSTLKIQPAKLEDSAVYLCASSLEPNTEAFFGQGTRLTVV.

The rearrangement uses TRBV7-2 and TRBJ1-4; tentatively, D is TRBD1 (5 bases). Germline loops: CDR1 SGHTA, CDR2 FQGNSA. Trimming removed 5 bases at V and 8 bases at J, with 15 bases between. The CDR3 runs to 14 residues. This CDR3 is CASSPGPGTEKLFF. The DNA of the CDR3 is TGTGCCAGCAGCCCGGGGCCCGGGACGGAAAAACTGTTTTTT.

The J gene is TRBJ1-6, the V gene TRBV5-6; 8 nucleotides line up with TRBD1. V lost 0 bases, J lost 5 bases, and 10 bases stayed unmatched. Germline values: CDR1 SGHDT, CDR2 YYEEEE. This CDR3 is built from 18 residues. This CDR3 reads CASSLAAGVTGDNSPLHF. In DNA form, the CDR3 reads TGTGCCAGCAGCTTGGCCGCCGGGGTGACAGGGGATAATTCACCCCTCCACTTT.

The chain combines TRBV2 with TRBJ2-1; TRBD1 agrees at 11 bases. The CDR3 is 15 amino acids. Germline V gene data show CDR1 as SNHLY and CDR2 as FYNNEI. The V and J ends lost 7 bases and 8 bases, in that order; junction bases with no gene match: 10. DNA for the CDR3: TGTGCCAGCAACCCTTGGGGGACAGGGGGTGATGAGCAGTTCTTC. This codes for CASNPWGTGGDEQFF.

The rearrangement joins TRBV5-1 to TRBJ2-1, with D perhaps given as TRBD1 or TRBD2 (5 bases each). With 3 bases removed from V and 5 bases from J, the gap between germline ends came to 21 bases. Germline assignment: CDR1 SGHRS and CDR2 YFSETQ. This CDR3 is built from 17 residues. In DNA form, the CDR3 reads TGCGCCAGCAGCTGGGACCCGGGGAATTTAGTCCACAATGAGCAGTTCTTC. Encoded protein: CASSWDPGNLVHNEQFF.

The chain uses TRBV9 and TRBJ1-3, with 8 bases fitting TRBD1. The CDR3 totals 13 residues. Germline assignment: CDR1 SGDLS and CDR2 YYNGEE. V dropped 3 bases and J dropped 8; count of bases not matched to a gene: 4. The CDR3 sequence: CASSGGQVDTIYF. The DNA for the CDR3 is TGTGCCAGCAGCGGGGGACAGGTGGACACCATATATTTT.

The V call is TRBV12-3 or TRBV12-4, the J call TRBJ2-1; D is ambiguous. The CDR3 sequence is 13 residues long. V was clipped by 4 bases and J by 6 bases, with 10 bases between them. The CDR3 reads CASSWPGINEQFF. The CDR3 DNA is TGTGCCAGCAGTTGGCCAGGTATCAATGAGCAGTTCTTC.